This T cell receptor beta chain was sequenced during a study of vaccination and CD4 T cells after COVID-19. For the study at large: Collection of post-vaccine samples followed dose two by a median 72 days, spanning a range of 14 to 241. SARS-CoV-2, HCoV-NL63, HCoV-OC43 and HCoV-229E supplied the overlapping spike peptides used to stimulate cells.

Researchers used the Oncomine TCR Beta short-read assay to sequence DNA from cultured CD4+ T cells. Using its own MiXCR run on the PCR reads, TCRdb lists one record per CDR3 protein. The sample gives 15,000 or so distinct CDR3 sequences, 40% to 50% of which show up once; about 24% is in the top ten. The CDR3 consists of 13 residues. Unmatched junction bases numbered 7, after V lost 7 bases and J lost 6 bases. Per the germline V gene, CDR1 is SQVTM and CDR2 is ANQGSEA. As concerns this clonotype: What it recognizes is unknown.

Indicated treatment: approximately nine-day PBMC culture with coronavirus spike peptide pools or control peptides (ViraFEST assay). All positive PCR tests were dated between March and December 2020, predating US Alpha, Beta and Delta variants. The material sequenced was cultured CD4+ T cells from blood, taken after SARS-CoV-2 vaccination. The sequence derives from a human donor with COVID-19. The chain carries TRBV29-1 and TRBJ2-3; 10 bases map to TRBD2. The CDR3 region has the DNA TGCAGCGGAAGCGGGGGGGCCGGGGATACGCAGTATTTT. As protein: CSGSGGAGDTQYF.